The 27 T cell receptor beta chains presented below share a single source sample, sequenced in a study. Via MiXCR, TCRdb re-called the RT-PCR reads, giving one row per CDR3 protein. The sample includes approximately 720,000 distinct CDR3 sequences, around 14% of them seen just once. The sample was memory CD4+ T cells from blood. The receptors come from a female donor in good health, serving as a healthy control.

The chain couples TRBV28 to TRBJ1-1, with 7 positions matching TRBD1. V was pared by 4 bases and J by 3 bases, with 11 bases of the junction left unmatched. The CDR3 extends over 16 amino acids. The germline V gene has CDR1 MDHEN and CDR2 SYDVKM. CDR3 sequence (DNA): TGTGCCAGCAGTTCACCCGGGGGGACAGCATACACTGAAGCTTTCTTT. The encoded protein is CASSSPGGTAYTEAFF.

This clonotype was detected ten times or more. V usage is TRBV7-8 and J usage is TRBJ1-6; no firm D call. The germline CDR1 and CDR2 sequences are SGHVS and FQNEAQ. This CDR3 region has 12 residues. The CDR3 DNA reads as TGTGCGGGCGGCCAGAGTAATTCACCCCTCCACTTT. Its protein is CAGGQSNSPLHF.

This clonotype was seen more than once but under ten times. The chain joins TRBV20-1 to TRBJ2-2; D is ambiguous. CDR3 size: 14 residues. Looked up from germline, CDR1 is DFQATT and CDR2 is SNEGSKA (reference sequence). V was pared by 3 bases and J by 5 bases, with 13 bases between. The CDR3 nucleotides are TGCAGTGCTAGTAGGACGGTCCCGACCGGGGAGCTGTTTTTT. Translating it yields CSASRTVPTGELFF.

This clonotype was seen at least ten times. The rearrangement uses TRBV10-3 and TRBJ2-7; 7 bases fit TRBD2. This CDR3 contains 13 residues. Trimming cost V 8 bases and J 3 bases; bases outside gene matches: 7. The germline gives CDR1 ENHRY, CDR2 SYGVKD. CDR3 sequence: CAIWRESDYEQYF. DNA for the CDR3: TGTGCCATCTGGCGGGAGTCAGACTACGAGCAGTACTTC.

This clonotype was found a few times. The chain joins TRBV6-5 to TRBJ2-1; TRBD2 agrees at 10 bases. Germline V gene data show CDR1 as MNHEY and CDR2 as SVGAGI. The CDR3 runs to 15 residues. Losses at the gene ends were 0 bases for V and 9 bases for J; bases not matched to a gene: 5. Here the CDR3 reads CASSYSLAGASEQFF. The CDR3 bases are TGTGCCAGCAGTTACTCTCTAGCGGGAGCCAGTGAGCAGTTCTTC.

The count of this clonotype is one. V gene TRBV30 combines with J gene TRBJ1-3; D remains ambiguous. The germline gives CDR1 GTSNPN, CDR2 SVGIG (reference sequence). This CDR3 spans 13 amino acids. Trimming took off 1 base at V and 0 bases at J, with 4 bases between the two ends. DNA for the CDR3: TGTGCCTGGAGTGCGGTCTCTGGAAACACCATATATTTT. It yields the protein CAWSAVSGNTIYF.

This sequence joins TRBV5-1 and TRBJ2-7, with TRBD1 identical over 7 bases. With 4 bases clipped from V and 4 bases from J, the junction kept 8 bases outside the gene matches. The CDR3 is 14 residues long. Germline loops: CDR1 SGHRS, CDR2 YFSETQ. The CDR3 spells CASSIDRDRYEQYF. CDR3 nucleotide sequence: TGCGCCAGCAGCATCGACAGGGACAGATACGAGCAGTACTTC.

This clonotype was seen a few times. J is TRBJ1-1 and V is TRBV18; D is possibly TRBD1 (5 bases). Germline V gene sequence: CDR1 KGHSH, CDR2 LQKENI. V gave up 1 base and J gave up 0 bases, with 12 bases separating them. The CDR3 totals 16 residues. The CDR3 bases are TGTGCCAGCTCACCACAAAATGGGGCTTTGAACACTGAAGCTTTCTTT. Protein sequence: CASSPQNGALNTEAFF.

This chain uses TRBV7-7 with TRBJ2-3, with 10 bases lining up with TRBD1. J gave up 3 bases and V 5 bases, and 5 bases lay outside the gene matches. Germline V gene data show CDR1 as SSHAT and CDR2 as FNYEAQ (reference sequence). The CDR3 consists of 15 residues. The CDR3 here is CASSLTGGLTDTQYF. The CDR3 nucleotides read TGTGCCAGCAGCCTGACAGGGGGCTTAACAGATACGCAGTATTTT.

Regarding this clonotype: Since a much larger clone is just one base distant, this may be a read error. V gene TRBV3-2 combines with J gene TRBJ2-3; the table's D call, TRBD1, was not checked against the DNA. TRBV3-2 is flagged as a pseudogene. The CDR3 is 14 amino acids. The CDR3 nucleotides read TGTGCCAGCAGTCCGGGACAGTGCACAGATACGCAGTATTTT. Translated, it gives CASSPGQCTDTQYF.

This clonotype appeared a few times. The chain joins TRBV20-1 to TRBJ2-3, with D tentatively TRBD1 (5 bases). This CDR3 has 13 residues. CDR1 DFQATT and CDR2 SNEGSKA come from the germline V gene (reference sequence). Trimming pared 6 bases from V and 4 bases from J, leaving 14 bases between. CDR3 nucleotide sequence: TGCAGTGCAACCGTACCAGGGCCAGATACGCAGTATTTT. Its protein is CSATVPGPDTQYF.

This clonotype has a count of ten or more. CDR3 residues: CASSQTVARMNTEAFF. In nucleotides, the CDR3 is TGTGCCAGCAGCCAGACAGTCGCCCGAATGAACACTGAAGCTTTCTTT. The gene calls are TRBV7-2 and TRBJ1-1; TRBD1 might be the D (5 bases). Between the trimmed V and J ends, which lost 5 bases and 0 bases, there was a span of 16 bases. Germline assignment: CDR1 SGHTA and CDR2 FQGNSA. This CDR3 has 16 residues.

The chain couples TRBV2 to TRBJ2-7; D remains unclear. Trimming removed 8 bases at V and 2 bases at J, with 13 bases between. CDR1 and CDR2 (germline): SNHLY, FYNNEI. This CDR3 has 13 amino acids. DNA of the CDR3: TGTGCCAGCCACCGATCCCCAACCTACGAGCAGTACTTC. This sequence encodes CASHRSPTYEQYF.

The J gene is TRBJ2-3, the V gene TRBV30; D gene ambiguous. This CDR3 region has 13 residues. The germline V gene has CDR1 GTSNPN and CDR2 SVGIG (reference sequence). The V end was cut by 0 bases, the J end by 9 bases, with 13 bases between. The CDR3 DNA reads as TGTGCCTGGAGTGTAGATCCCAGAGAGACGCAGTATTTT. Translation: CAWSVDPRETQYF.

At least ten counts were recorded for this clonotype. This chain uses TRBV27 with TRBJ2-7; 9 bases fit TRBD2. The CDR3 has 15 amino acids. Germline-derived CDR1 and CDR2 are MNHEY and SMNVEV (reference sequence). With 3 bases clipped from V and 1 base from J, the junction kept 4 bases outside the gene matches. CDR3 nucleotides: TGTGCCAGCAGTTTTTTAGCGGGAGTATCCTACGAGCAGTACTTC. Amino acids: CASSFLAGVSYEQYF.

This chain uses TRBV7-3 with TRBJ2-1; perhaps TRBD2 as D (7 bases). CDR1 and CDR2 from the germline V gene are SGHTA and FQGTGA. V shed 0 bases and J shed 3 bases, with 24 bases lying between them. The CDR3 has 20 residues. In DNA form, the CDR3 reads TGTGCCAGCAGCTTAACACCAATAGGGGGGGCTGGTGCGGGCTACAATGAGCAGTTCTTC. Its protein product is CASSLTPIGGAGAGYNEQFF.

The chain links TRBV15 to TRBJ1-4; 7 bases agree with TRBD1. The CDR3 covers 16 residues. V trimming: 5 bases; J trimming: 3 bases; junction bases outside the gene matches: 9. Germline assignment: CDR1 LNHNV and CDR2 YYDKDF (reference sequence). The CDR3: CATSGLRGTANEKLFF. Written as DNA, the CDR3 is TGTGCCACCAGCGGCCTGAGGGGGACAGCTAATGAAAAACTGTTTTTT.

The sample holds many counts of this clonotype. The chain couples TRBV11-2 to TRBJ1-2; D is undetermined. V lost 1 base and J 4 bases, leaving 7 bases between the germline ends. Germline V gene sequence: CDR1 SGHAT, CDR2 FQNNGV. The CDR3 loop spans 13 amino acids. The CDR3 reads CASSLVRGYGYTF. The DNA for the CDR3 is TGTGCCAGCAGCTTAGTCCGGGGCTATGGCTACACCTTC.

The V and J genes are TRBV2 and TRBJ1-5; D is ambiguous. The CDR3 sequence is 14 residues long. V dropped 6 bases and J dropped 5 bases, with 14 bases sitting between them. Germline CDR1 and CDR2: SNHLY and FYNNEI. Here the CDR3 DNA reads TGTGCCAGCAGAGACCGAACTTCCTATCAGCCCCAGCATTTT. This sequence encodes CASRDRTSYQPQHF.

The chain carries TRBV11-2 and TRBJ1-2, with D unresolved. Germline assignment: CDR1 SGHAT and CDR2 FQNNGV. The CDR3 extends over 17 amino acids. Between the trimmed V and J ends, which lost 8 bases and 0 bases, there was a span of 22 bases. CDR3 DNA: TGTGCCAGCTCCTCGGCCCGGCCGGCGCTTCCTAACTATGGCTACACCTTC. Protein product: CASSSARPALPNYGYTF. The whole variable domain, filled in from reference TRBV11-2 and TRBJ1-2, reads EAGVAQSPRYKIIEKRQSVAFWCNPISGHATLYWYQQILGQGPKLLIQFQNNGVVDDSQLPKDRFSAERLKGVDSTLKIQPAKLEDSAVYLCASSSARPALPNYGYTFGSGTRLTVV.

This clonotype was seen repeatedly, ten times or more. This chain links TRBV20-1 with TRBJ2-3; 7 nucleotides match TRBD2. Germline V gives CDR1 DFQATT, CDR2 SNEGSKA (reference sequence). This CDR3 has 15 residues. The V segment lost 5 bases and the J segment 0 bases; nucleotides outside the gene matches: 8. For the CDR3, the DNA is TGCAGTGCTCACCATCCTAGCGGTAGCACAGATACGCAGTATTTT. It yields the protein CSAHHPSGSTDTQYF.

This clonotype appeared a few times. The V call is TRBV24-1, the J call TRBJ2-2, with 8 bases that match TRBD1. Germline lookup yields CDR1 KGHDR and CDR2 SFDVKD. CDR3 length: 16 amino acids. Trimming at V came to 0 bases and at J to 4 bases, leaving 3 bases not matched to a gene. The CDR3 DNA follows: TGTGCCACCAGTGATTTGCAGGGGGCGCGCACCGGGGAGCTGTTTTTT. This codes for CATSDLQGARTGELFF.

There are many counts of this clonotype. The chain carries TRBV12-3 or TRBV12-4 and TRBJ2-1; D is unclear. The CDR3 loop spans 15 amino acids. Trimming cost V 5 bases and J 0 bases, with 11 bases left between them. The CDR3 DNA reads TGTGCCAGCAGTCACCCATTGAGCTCCTACAATGAGCAGTTCTTC. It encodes CASSHPLSSYNEQFF.

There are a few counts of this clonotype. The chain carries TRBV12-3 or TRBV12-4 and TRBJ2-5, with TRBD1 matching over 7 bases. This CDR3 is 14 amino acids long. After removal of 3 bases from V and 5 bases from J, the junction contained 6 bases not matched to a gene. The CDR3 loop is CASSFFQGEETQYF. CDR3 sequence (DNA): TGTGCCAGCAGTTTTTTCCAGGGGGAGGAGACCCAGTACTTC.

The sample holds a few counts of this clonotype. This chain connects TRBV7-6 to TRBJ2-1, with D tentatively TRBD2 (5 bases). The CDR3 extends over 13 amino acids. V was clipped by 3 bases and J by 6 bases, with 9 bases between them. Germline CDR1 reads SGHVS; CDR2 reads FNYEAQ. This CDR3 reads CASSLRVANEQFF. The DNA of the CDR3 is TGTGCCAGCAGCTTGAGGGTCGCCAATGAGCAGTTCTTC.

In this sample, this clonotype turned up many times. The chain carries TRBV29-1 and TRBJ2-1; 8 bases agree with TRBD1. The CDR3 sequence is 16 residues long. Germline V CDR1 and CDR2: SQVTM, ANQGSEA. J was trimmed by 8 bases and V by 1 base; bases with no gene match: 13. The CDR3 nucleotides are TGCAGCGTTGAAGGTCCCCGGTACAGGGGGACGGATGAGCAGTTCTTC. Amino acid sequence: CSVEGPRYRGTDEQFF.

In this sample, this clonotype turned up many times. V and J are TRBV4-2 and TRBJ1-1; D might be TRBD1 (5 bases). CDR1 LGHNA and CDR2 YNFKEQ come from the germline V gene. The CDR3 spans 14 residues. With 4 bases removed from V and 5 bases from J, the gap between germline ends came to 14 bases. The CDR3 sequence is CASSPPGHGTEAFF. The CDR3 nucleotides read TGTGCCAGCAGCCCCCCGGGGCACGGAACTGAAGCTTTCTTT.